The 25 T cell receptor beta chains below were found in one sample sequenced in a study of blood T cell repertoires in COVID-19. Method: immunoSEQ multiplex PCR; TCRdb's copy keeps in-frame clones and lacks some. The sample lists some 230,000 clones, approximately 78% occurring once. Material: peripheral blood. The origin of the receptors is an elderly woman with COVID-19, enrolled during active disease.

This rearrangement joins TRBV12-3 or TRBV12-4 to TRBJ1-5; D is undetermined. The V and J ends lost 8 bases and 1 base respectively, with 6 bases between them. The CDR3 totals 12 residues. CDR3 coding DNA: TGTGCCAGCCGGGTAAGCAATCAGCCCCAGCATTTT. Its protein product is CASRVSNQPQHF.

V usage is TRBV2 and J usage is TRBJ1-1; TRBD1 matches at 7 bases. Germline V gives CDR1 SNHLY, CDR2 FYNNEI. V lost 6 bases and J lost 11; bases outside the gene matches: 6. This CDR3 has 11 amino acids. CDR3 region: CASSIQGQAFF. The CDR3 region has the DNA TGTGCCAGCAGCATACAGGGGCAGGCTTTCTTT.

CDR3 DNA: TGTGCCAGCAGTCTCGGACAGGGTGAAGCTTTCTTT. It translates to CASSLGQGEAFF. This chain connects TRBV2 to TRBJ1-1, with 8 bases aligning to TRBD1. The CDR3 has 12 amino acids. Looked up from germline, CDR1 is SNHLY and CDR2 is FYNNEI. Trimming took 5 bases from V and 7 from J; bases not matched to a gene: 3.

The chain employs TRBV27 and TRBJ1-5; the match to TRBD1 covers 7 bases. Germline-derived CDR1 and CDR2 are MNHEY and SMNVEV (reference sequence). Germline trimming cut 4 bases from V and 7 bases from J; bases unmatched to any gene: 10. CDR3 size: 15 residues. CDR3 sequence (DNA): TGTGCCAGCAGTTCAGACAGGGCCGGCGGGCAGCCCCAGCATTTT. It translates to CASSSDRAGGQPQHF.

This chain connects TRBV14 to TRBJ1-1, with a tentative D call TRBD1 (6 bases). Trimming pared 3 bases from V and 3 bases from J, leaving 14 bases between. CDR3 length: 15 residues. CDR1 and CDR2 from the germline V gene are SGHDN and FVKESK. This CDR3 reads CASSHDYTGYTEAFF. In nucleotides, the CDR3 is TGTGCCAGCAGCCACGACTATACAGGGTACACTGAAGCTTTCTTT.

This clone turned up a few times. The chain's CDR3 is CASSGGTGAYEQYF. As DNA, the CDR3 is TGTGCCAGCAGTGGGGGGACAGGGGCCTACGAGCAGTACTTC. This sequence joins TRBV2 and TRBJ2-7, with 10 bases lining up with TRBD1. Germline V lookup: CDR1 SNHLY, CDR2 FYNNEI. CDR3 size: 14 residues. V lost 4 bases to trimming and J lost 2 bases; unmatched junction nucleotides: 2.

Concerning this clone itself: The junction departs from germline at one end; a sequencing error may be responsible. The CDR3 bases are TGTGCTAGCAGCTCTGGACTAGCGGGAGCCGGGGAGCTGTTTTTT. It yields the protein CASSSGLAGAGELFF. The V gene is TRBV7-7, the J gene TRBJ2-2; 13 positions agree with TRBD2. The CDR3 spans 15 residues. Germline-derived CDR1 and CDR2 are SSHAT and FNYEAQ (reference sequence).

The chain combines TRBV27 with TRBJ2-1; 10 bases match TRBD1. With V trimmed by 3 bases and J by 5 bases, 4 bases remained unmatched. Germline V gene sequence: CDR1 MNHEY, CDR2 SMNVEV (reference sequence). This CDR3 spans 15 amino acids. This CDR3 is CASSFWGTGDNEQFF. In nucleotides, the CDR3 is TGTGCCAGCAGTTTTTGGGGGACAGGGGACAATGAGCAGTTCTTC.

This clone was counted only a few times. The DNA for the CDR3 is TGTGCCAGCAGTTTAGAAGGCACAGGGGGCCATGGCTACACCTTC. It yields the protein CASSLEGTGGHGYTF. V and J are TRBV27 and TRBJ1-2, with 9 bases matching TRBD1. Germline values: CDR1 MNHEY, CDR2 SMNVEV (reference sequence). This CDR3 region has 15 residues. The J segment lost 6 bases and the V segment lost 2 bases, leaving 7 bases of the junction unmatched.

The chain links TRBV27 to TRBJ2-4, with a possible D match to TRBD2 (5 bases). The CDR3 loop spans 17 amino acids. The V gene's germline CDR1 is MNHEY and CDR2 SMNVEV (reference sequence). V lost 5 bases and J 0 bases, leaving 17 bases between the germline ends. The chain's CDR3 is CASSLPPFGVAKNIQYF. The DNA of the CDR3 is TGTGCCAGCAGTCTCCCTCCCTTCGGGGTAGCCAAAAACATTCAGTACTTC.

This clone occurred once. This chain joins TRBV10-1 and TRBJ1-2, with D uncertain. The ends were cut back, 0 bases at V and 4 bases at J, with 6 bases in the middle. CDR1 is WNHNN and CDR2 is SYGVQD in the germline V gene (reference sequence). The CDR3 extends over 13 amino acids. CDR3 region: CASSESRGYGYTF. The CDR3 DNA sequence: TGCGCCAGCAGTGAGTCTCGGGGCTATGGCTACACCTTC.

CDR3 coding DNA: TGTGCCAGCAGCGGATTACGGACAGACTATAATTCACCCCTCCACTTT. It encodes CASSGLRTDYNSPLHF. The chain has TRBV7-9 and TRBJ1-6; a weak D match, TRBD1 (6 bases). Per germline, CDR1 SEHNR and CDR2 FQNEAQ (reference sequence). Trimming pared 5 bases from V and 3 bases from J, leaving 14 bases between. The CDR3 runs 16 residues.

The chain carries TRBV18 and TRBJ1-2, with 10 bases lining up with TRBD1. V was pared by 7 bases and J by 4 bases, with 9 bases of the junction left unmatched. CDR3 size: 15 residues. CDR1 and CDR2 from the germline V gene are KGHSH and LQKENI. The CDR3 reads CASFHGTGAGYGYTF. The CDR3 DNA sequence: TGTGCCAGCTTCCATGGGACAGGGGCCGGCTATGGCTACACCTTC.

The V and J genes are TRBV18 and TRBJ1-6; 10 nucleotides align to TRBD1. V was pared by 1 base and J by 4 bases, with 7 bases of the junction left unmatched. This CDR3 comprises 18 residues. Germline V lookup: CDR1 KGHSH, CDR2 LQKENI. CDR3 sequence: CASSPRLGTGDYNSPLHF. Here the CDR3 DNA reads TGTGCCAGCTCACCACGACTTGGGACAGGGGATTATAATTCACCCCTCCACTTT.

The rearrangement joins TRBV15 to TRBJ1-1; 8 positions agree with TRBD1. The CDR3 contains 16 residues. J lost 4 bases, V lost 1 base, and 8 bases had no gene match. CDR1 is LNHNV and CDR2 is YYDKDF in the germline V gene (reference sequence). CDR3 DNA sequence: TGTGCCACCAGCAGAGGCCCCAGGGGGCAGGGCACTGAAGCTTTCTTT. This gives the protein CATSRGPRGQGTEAFF.

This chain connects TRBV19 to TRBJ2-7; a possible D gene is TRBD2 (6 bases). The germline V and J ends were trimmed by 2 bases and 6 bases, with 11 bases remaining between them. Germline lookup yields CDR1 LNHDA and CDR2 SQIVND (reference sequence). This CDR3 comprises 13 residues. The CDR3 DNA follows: TGTGCCAGTAGTATATCGGGAGCCCCCGAGCAGTACTTC. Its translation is CASSISGAPEQYF.

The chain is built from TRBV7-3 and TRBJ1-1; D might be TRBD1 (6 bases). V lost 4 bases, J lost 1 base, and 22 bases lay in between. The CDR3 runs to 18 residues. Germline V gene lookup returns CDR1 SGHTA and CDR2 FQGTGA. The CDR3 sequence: CASSSGVWGSGSNTEAFF. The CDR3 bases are TGTGCCAGCAGCTCAGGGGTTTGGGGTTCGGGGTCGAACACTGAAGCTTTCTTT.

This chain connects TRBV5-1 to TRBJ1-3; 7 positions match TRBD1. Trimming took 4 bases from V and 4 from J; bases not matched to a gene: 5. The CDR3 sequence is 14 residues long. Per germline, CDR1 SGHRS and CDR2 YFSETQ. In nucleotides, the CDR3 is TGCGCCAGCAGCCCAAGGGACAGCGGAAACACCATATATTTT. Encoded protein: CASSPRDSGNTIYF.

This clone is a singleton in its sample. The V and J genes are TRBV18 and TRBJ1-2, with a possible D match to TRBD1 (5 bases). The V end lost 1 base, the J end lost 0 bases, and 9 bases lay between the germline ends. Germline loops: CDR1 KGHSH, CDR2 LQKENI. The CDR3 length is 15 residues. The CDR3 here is CASSPRAGTNYGYTF. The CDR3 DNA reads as TGTGCCAGCTCACCACGGGCAGGGACTAACTATGGCTACACCTTC.

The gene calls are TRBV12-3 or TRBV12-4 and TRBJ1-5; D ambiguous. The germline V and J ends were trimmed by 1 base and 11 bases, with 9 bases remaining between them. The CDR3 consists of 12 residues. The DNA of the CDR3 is TGTGCCAGCAGTTTAGTGAGGGAGGCCCAGCATTTT. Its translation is CASSLVREAQHF.

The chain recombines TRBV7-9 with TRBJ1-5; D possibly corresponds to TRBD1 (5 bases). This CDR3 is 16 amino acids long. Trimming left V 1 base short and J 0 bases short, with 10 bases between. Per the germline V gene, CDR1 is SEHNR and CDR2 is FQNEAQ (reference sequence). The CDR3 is CASSLGQSVSNQPQHF. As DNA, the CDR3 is TGTGCCAGCAGCTTAGGACAGTCCGTTAGCAATCAGCCCCAGCATTTT.

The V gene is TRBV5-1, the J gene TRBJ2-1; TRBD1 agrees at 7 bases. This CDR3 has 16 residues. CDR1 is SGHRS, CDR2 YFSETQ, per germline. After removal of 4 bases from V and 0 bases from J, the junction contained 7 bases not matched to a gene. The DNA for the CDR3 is TGCGCCAGCAGCGGGGGACAGCCGAGCTCCTACAATGAGCAGTTCTTC. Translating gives CASSGGQPSSYNEQFF.

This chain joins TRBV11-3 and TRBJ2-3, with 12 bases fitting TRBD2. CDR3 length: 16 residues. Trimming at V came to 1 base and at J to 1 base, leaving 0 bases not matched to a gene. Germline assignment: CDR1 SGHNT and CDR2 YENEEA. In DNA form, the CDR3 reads TGTGCCAGCAGCTTAGGACTAGCGGGGGGCACAGATACGCAGTATTTT. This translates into CASSLGLAGGTDTQYF.

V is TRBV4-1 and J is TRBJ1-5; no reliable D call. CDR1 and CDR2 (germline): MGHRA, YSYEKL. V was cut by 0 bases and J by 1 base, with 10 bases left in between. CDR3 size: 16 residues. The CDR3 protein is CASSQDSGVSNQPQHF. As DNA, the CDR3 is TGCGCCAGCAGCCAAGATTCCGGGGTAAGCAATCAGCCCCAGCATTTT.

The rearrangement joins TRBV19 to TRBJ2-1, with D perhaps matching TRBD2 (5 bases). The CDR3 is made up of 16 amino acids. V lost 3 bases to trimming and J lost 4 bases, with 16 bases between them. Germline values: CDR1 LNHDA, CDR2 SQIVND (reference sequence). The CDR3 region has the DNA TGTGCCAGTAGTATCGGGAAGGTCGCCATTTACAATGAGCAGTTCTTC. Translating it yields CASSIGKVAIYNEQFF.